The 12 T cell receptor beta chains listed next were all sequenced from one sample in a study of blood T cells in healthy people across ages. A sample-barcoded 5' primer and a J-beta primer mix were used in a second PCR of roughly 7 to 12 cycles. TCRdb re-called the 5' RACE reads through MiXCR, storing one row per CDR3 protein. This sample has 760,000 or so distinct CDR3 sequences, with 20% to 25% found just once. The data were also submitted as part of a second study, on T cells of mothers and their children.

The specimen sequenced was blood. Receptors were obtained from a boy younger than 18 in good health.

This clonotype has a handful of counts. The rearrangement joins TRBV12-3 or TRBV12-4 to TRBJ2-5, with a weak D call TRBD1 (6 bases). Trimming took off 0 bases at V and 6 bases at J, with 11 bases between the two ends. This CDR3 region has 14 residues. CDR3: CASSLAAGGKTQYF. The CDR3 DNA sequence: TGTGCCAGCAGTTTAGCGGCTGGGGGCAAGACCCAGTACTTC.

This clonotype was seen a few times. The rearrangement uses TRBV4-3 and TRBJ2-5; D perhaps matches TRBD1 (5 bases). The germline V gene encodes CDR1 LGHNA and CDR2 YSLEER. This CDR3 has 18 amino acids. V gave up 0 bases and J gave up 1 base, with 18 bases separating them. CDR3 DNA: TGCGCCAGCAGCCAAGATAGGTCGGACACCAGCGCCCAAGAGACCCAGTACTTC. Protein product: CASSQDRSDTSAQETQYF.

The V call is TRBV9, the J call TRBJ1-2; D remains unclear. Germline lookup yields CDR1 SGDLS and CDR2 YYNGEE. Deletions cut 4 bases from V and 4 bases from J, with 17 bases between. The CDR3 is 15 amino acids. The DNA for the CDR3 is TGTGCCAGCAGCCCCGAGCAGGAAGGCCGCTATGGCTACACCTTC. This gives the protein CASSPEQEGRYGYTF.

This clonotype has only a few counts. The chain is built from TRBV29-1 and TRBJ2-6; D gene uncertain. V lost 6 bases, J lost 0 bases, and 3 bases lay in between. The CDR3 is made up of 12 amino acids. Per germline, CDR1 SQVTM and CDR2 ANQGSEA. The CDR3 DNA reads TGCAGCGTATCCTCTGGGGCCAACGTCCTGACTTTC. Translation: CSVSSGANVLTF.

This clonotype has ten or more counts. The chain recombines TRBV7-3 with TRBJ2-3; a possible D gene is TRBD2 (6 bases). CDR1 is SGHTA and CDR2 is FQGTGA in the germline V gene. The V end lost 2 bases, the J end lost 7 bases, and 10 bases lay between the germline ends. The CDR3 contains 13 residues. The CDR3, as DNA: TGTGCCAGCAGCTTAGCGGGAACGAATACGCAGTATTTT. Translating gives CASSLAGTNTQYF. The full variable domain, rest sourced from reference TRBV7-3 and TRBJ2-3, is GAGVSQTPSNKVTEKGKYVELRCDPISGHTALYWYRQSLGQGPEFLIYFQGTGAADDSGLPNDRFFAVRPEGSVSTLKIQRTERGDSAVYLCASSLAGTNTQYFGPGTRLTVL.

CDR3 loop: CASRSSGRASDTQYF. The DNA of the CDR3 is TGTGCCAGCAGGTCTAGCGGGAGGGCATCAGATACGCAGTATTTT. The J gene is TRBJ2-3, the V gene TRBV12-3 or TRBV12-4; 12 nucleotides match TRBD2. The V gene end was trimmed by 6 bases and the J gene end by 4 bases; junction bases not matched to a gene: 5. The CDR3 extends over 15 amino acids.

The CDR3 loop is CASRREGFYEQYF. CDR3 in DNA: TGTGCCAGCAGGAGGGAAGGATTCTACGAGCAGTACTTC. The chain is built from TRBV6-5 and TRBJ2-7; TRBD2 is a possible D gene (5 bases). Trimming took 6 bases from V and 3 from J, leaving 12 bases between them. This CDR3 spans 13 amino acids. CDR1 and CDR2 (germline): MNHEY, SVGAGI.

This clonotype was found a few times. This rearrangement joins TRBV24-1 to TRBJ2-7, with D unresolved. The CDR3 extends over 16 amino acids. The V gene's germline CDR1 is KGHDR and CDR2 SFDVKD. With 3 bases removed from V and 3 bases from J, the gap between germline ends came to 17 bases. CDR3 residues: CATSDAESSTYYEQYF. The CDR3 DNA sequence: TGTGCCACCAGTGATGCGGAGAGCAGCACCTACTACGAGCAGTACTTC.

This clonotype occurred a few times. The chain links TRBV7-2 to TRBJ2-5; TRBD2 agrees at 15 bases. Germline trimming cut 5 bases from V and 1 base from J; bases unmatched to any gene: 2. The CDR3 has 16 residues. Germline CDR1 and CDR2: SGHTA and FQGNSA. The CDR3 here is CASSGGLAGGQETQYF. The CDR3 coding sequence is TGTGCCAGCAGCGGGGGACTAGCGGGGGGCCAAGAGACCCAGTACTTC.

The rearrangement links TRBV20-1 to TRBJ2-3; a weak D match, TRBD2 (6 bases). V was clipped by 6 bases and J by 2 bases, with 15 bases between them. The CDR3 consists of 14 residues. Germline V CDR1 and CDR2: DFQATT, SNEGSKA (reference sequence). CDR3 residues: CSAEAAGNTDTQYF. CDR3 bases: TGCAGTGCCGAAGCGGCGGGAAACACAGATACGCAGTATTTT.

The CDR3 region has the DNA TGCGCCAGCAGCCCGGCTAAGGTGACCGGGGAGCTGTTTTTT. As protein: CASSPAKVTGELFF. The genes are TRBV5-1 and TRBJ2-2; D is uncertain. Germline assignment: CDR1 SGHRS and CDR2 YFSETQ. Trimming took 4 bases from V and 5 from J, leaving 12 bases between them. This CDR3 has 14 residues.

V gene TRBV20-1 combines with J gene TRBJ2-3, with 12 bases aligning to TRBD2. CDR3 size: 15 residues. V lost 0 bases, J lost 8 bases, and 6 bases stayed unmatched. Looked up from germline, CDR1 is DFQATT and CDR2 is SNEGSKA (reference sequence). The CDR3 DNA sequence: TGCAGTGCTAGAGATACTAGCGGGGGGATAGGTACGCAGTATTTT. It encodes CSARDTSGGIGTQYF.